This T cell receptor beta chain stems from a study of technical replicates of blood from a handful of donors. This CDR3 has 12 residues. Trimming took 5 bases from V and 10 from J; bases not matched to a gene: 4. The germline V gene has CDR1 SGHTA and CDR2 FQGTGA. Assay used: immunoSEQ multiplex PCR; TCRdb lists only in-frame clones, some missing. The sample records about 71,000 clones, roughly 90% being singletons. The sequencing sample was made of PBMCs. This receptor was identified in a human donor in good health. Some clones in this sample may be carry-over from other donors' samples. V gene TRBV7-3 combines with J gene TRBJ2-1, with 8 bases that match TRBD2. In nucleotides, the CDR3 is TGTGCCAGCAGCACTAGCGGATTCGAGCAGTTCTTC. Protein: CASSTSGFEQFF.